The entry that follows covers one T cell receptor (beta chain) sequence. Antigen unknown. Between the trimmed V and J ends, which lost 5 bases and 2 bases, there was a span of 14 bases. Germline loops: CDR1 LNHNV, CDR2 YYDKDF (reference sequence). The CDR3 loop spans 15 amino acids. This sample is drawn from a study of T cell responses to AZD1222 COVID-19 vaccine. Looking at the study overall: Second-dose groups at about 4 or about 12 weeks were pooled. Findings of the study overall: Nearly half of spike-specific TCRs reportedly go after variant regions that carry no mutations.

Libraries were prepared by immunoSEQ multiplex PCR; TCRdb keeps only in-frame clonotypes and omits some of them. The sample holds around 170,000 clones, approximately 91% seen once. This chain links TRBV15 with TRBJ2-3; possibly TRBD1 for D (5 bases). Sequenced material: peripheral blood, taken on day 0 of AZD1222 vaccination. The sequence derives from an adult in good health. The CDR3 loop reads CATSPEADNTDTQYF. Written as DNA, the CDR3 is TGTGCCACCAGCCCAGAGGCGGACAACACAGATACGCAGTATTTT.